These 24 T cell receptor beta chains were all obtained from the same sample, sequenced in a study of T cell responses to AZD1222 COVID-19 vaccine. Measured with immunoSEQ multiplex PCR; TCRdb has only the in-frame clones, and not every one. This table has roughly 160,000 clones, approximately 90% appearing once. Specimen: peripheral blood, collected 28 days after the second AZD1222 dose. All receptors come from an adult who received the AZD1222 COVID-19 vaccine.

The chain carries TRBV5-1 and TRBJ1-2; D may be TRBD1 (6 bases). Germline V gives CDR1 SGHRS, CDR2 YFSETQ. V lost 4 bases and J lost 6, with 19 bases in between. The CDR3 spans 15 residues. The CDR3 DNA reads TGCGCCAGCAGCCAACTGGGGAGGGGGGAAGATGGCTACACCTTC. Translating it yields CASSQLGRGEDGYTF.

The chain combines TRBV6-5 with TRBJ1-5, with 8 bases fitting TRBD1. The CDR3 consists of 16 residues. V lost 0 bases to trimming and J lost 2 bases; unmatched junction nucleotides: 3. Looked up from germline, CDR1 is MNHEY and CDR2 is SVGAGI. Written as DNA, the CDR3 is TGTGCCAGCAGTTACTCGACAGGGGAAGGCAATCAGCCCCAGCATTTT. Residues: CASSYSTGEGNQPQHF.

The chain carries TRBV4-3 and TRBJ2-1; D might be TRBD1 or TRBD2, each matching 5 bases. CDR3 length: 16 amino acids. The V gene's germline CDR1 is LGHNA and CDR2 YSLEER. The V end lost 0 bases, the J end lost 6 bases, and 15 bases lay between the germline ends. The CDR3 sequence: CASSQELSAGSNEQFF. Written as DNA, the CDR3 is TGCGCCAGCAGCCAAGAATTGTCGGCAGGGAGCAATGAGCAGTTCTTC.

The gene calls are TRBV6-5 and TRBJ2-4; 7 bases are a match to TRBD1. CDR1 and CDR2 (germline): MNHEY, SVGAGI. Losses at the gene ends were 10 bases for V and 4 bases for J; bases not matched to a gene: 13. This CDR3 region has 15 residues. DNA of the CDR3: TGTGCCACCGACAACCGACAGGGCGGTAAAAACATTCAGTACTTC. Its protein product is CATDNRQGGKNIQYF.

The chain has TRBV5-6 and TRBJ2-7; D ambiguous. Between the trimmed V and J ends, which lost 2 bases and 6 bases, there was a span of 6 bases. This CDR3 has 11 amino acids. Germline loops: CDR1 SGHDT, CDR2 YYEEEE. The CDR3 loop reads CASSFHTEQYF. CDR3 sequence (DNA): TGTGCCAGCAGCTTTCATACCGAGCAGTACTTC.

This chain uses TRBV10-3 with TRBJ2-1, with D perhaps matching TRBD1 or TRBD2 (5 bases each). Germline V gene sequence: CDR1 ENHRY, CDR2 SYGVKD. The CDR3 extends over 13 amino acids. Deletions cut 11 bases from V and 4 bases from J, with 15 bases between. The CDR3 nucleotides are TGTGCCGCCAGGGAGTTGGGGTACAATGAGCAGTTCTTC. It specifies CAARELGYNEQFF.

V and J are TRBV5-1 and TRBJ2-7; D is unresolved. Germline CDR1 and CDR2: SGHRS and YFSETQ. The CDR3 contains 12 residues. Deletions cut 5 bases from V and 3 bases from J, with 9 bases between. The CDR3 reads CASRAENYEQYF. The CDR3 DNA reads TGCGCCAGCAGGGCAGAGAACTACGAGCAGTACTTC. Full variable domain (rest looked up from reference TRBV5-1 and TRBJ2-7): KAGVTQTPRYLIKTRGQQVTLSCSPISGHRSVSWYQQTPGQGLQFLFEYFSETQRNKGNFPGRFSGRQFSNSRSEMNVSTLELGDSALYLCASRAENYEQYFGPGTRLTVT.

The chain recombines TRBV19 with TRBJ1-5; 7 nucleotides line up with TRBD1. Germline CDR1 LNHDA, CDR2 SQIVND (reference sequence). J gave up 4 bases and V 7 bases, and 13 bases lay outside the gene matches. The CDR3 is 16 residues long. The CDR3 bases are TGTGCCAGTACCTCCTTCGGGACAGCGGAGAATCAGCCCCAGCATTTT. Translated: CASTSFGTAENQPQHF.

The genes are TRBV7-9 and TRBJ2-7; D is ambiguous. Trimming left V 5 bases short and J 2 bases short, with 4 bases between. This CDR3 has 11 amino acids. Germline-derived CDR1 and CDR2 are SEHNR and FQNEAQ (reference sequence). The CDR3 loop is CASSRTYEQYF. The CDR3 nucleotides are TGTGCCAGCAGCAGAACCTACGAGCAGTACTTC.

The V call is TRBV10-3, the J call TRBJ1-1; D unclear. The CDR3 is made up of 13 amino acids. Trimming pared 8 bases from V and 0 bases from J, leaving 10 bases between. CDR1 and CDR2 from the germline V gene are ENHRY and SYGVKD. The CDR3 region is CAISPDLNTEAFF. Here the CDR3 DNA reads TGTGCCATCTCTCCAGACTTGAACACTGAAGCTTTCTTT.

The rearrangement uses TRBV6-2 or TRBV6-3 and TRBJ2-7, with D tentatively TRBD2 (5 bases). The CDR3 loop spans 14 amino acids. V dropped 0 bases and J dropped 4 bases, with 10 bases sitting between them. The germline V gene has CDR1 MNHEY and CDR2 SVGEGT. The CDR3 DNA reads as TGTGCCAGCAGTTACTCCCGGCGGAGGTACGAGCAGTACTTC. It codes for CASSYSRRRYEQYF.

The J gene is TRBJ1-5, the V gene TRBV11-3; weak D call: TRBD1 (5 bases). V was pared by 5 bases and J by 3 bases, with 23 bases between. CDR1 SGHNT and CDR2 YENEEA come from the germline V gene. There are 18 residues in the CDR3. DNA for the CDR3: TGTGCCAGCAGCCCCGTGATTGGAAGCCGGGGGAACAATCAGCCCCAGCATTTT. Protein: CASSPVIGSRGNNQPQHF.

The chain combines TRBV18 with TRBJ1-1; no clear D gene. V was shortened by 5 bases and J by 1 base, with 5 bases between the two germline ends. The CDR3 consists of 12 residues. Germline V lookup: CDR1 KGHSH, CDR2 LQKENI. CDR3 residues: CASSTRNTEAFF. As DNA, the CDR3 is TGTGCCAGCTCAACTAGGAACACTGAAGCTTTCTTT.

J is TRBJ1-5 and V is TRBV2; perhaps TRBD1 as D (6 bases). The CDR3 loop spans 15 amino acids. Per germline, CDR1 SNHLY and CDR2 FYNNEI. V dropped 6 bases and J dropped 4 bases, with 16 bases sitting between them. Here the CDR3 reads CASSGTLILNQPQHF. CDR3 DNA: TGTGCCAGCAGCGGGACACTTATTCTTAATCAGCCCCAGCATTTT.

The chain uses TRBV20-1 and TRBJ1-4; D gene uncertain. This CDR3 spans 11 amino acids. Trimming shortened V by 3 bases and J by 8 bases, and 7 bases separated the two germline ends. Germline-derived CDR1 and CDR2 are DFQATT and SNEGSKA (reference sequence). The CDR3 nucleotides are TGCAGTGCTAGCATGGGGGAAAAACTGTTTTTT. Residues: CSASMGEKLFF.

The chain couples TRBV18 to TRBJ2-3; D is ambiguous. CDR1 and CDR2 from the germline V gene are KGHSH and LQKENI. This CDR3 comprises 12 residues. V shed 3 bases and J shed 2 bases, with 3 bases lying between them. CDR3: CASSPITDTQYF. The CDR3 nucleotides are TGTGCCAGCTCACCCATCACAGATACGCAGTATTTT.

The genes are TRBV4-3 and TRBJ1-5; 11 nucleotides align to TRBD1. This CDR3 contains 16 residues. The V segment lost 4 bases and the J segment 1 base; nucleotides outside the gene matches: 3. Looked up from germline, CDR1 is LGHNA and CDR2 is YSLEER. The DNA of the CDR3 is TGCGCCAGCAGCCTAGGGACAGGGGGAAGCAATCAGCCCCAGCATTTT. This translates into CASSLGTGGSNQPQHF.

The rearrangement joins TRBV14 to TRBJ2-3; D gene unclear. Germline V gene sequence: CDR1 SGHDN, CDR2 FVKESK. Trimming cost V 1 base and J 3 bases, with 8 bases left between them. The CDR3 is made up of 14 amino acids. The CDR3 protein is CASSQVRITDTQYF. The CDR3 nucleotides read TGTGCCAGCAGCCAAGTGAGGATAACAGATACGCAGTATTTT.

CDR3 nucleotides: TGTGCCAGCAGCTTGGACCTTAATGAAAAACTGTTTTTT. Encoded protein: CASSLDLNEKLFF. This chain connects TRBV5-4 to TRBJ1-4; D is uncertain. Trimming left V 0 bases short and J 4 bases short, with 4 bases between. Germline CDR1 and CDR2: SGHNT and YYREEE (reference sequence). This CDR3 spans 13 amino acids. The complete variable domain, with remaining parts taken from reference TRBV5-4 and TRBJ1-4, reads ETGVTQSPTHLIKTRGQQVTLRCSSQSGHNTVSWYQQALGQGPQFIFQYYREEENGRGNFPPRFSGLQFPNYSSELNVNALELDDSALYLCASSLDLNEKLFFGSGTQLSVL.

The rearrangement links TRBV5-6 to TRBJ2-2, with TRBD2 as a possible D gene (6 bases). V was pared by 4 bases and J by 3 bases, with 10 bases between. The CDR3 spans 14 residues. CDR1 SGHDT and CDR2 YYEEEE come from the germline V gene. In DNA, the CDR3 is TGTGCCAGCAGCGCACTAGCATACACCGGGGAGCTGTTTTTT. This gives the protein CASSALAYTGELFF.

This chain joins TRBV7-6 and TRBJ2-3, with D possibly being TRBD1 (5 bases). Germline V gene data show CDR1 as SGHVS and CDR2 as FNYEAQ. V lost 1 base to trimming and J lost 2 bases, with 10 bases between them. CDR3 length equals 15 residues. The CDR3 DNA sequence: TGTGCCAGCAGCTTAGAAAGGGGATACACAGATACGCAGTATTTT. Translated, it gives CASSLERGYTDTQYF.

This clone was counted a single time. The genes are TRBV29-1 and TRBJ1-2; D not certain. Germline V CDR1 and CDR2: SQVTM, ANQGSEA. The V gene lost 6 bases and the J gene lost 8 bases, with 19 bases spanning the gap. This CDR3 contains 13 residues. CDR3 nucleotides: TGCAGCGTCTCCGGGCTGCCCCGTGCCGGCTACACCTTC. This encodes CSVSGLPRAGYTF.

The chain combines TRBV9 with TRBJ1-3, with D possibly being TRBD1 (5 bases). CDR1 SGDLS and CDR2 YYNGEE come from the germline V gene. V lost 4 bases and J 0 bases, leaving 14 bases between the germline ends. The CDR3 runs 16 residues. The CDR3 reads CASSFTQGISGNTIYF. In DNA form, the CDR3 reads TGTGCCAGCAGCTTTACCCAGGGTATCTCTGGAAACACCATATATTTT.

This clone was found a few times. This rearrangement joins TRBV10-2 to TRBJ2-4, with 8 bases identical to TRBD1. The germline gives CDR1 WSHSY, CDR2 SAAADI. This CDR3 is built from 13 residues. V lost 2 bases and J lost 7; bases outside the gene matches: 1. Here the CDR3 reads CASSETGGNIQYF. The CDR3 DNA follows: TGCGCCAGCAGTGAGACAGGGGGTAACATTCAGTACTTC.